This T cell receptor beta chain was retrieved from a study of blood T cell repertoires in COVID-19 (TCRdb year 2020). For the study in its entirety: Samples from collaborators originated in the United States, Italy and Spain and spanned both the acute and convalescent phases of COVID-19. The prospective study material was composed of cDNA or gDNA derived from T cells, B-cell-depleted T cells, or PBMCs. The dataset comprised deeply sampled blood TCRbeta repertoires from subjects exposed to, actively infected with, or recovered from COVID-19. The repertoires were released in a freely available public database intended as a resource for research on the immune response to SARS-CoV-2. The samples were drawn from two sources: the first 160 participants of the ongoing ImmuneRACE study, and 1,200 or so subjects contributed by 6 global collaborators. A de-identified subject ID, COVID-19 status, age in years and sex were almost always included in the sample metadata. Where available, HLA class I and class II types were taken from metadata supplied by the sample provider and were not determined by assay-based typing. Here is what the overall study found, with its caveats: The amount of clinical and demographic metadata varied by source and participant and was provided uncurated.

Comments on this clone: What this receptor recognizes is not known. No quality values exist for individual bases; no much larger clone is one base distant.

TCRbeta CDR3 regions were amplified from genomic DNA by means of the immunoSEQ Assay, a bias-controlled multiplex PCR. The source study handled its data this way. Within the assay, amplification of reference gene primers was used to estimate how many nucleated cells each sample contained. To quantify the absolute abundance of each unique TCRbeta CDR3 rearrangement, sequence reads were collapsed and filtered. For each sample, productive Simpson clonality was calculated as the square root of Simpson's diversity index over productive rearrangements. TCRdb holds this immuneACCESS table with in-frame rearrangements only. Some clones are missing; in checked studies, unresolved V genes explain under half, and the rest has no known cause. The DNA gave D and trimming, while V, J and clone size come from that table. The sample data list fewer than 50,000 clones, and around 80% of these were observed just once. The top ten hold 25% to 35% of the sample.

Collaborating institutions collected whole blood in K2EDTA tubes following their own protocols. For TCRbeta analysis, collaborators shipped samples in one of three forms: frozen whole blood, isolated PBMCs, or DNA extracted from either of those sample types. Sequenced sample: peripheral blood. This TCR was recovered from a man older than 75 with acute or convalescent COVID-19.

The DNA reads as follows: TGTGCCAGCAGCGCCACCAACAGGGGAGGATACAATGAGCAGTTCTTC. This translates into CASSATNRGGYNEQFF. Recombination linked TRBV9 to TRBJ2-1; a tentative D match to TRBD1 spans 7 bases. The junction carries 17 bases between V and J, which are trimmed by 3 bases and 4 bases respectively. From the cysteine through the phenylalanine, the CDR3 covers 16 amino acids. CDR3 DNA is the only sequence kept; it has 48 bases, read in frame from the first base. The germline V gene gives CDR1 as SGDLS and CDR2 as YYNGEE.